The TCR beta chain under discussion was sequenced for a study of blood T cell repertoires in COVID-19. The CDR3 extends over 10 amino acids. Per the germline V gene, CDR1 is MNHEY and CDR2 is SVGAGI. Original processing methods: Reference gene primer amplification gave nucleated cell count estimates. Assay used: immunoSEQ multiplex PCR; TCRdb lists only in-frame clones, some missing. V and J calls plus clone size are reproduced from that table; the DNA served to infer D and trimming. Seen here are under 300,000 clones, approximately 88% observed once, and the top ten hold about 1.6%. Seattle enrolled patients during active infection and tracked them longitudinally. About this clone itself: A read error may account for a junction end that differs from germline.

The sequencing sample was made of peripheral blood. The rearrangement links TRBV6-5 to TRBJ1-6, with 8 bases fitting TRBD1. The clonotype originates from a human donor with COVID-19, enrolled during active disease. The donor label of this sample is uncertain. The chain's CDR3 is CASSLDRVDF. CDR3 nucleotide sequence: TGTGCCAGCAGTTTGGACAGGGTGGACTTT.